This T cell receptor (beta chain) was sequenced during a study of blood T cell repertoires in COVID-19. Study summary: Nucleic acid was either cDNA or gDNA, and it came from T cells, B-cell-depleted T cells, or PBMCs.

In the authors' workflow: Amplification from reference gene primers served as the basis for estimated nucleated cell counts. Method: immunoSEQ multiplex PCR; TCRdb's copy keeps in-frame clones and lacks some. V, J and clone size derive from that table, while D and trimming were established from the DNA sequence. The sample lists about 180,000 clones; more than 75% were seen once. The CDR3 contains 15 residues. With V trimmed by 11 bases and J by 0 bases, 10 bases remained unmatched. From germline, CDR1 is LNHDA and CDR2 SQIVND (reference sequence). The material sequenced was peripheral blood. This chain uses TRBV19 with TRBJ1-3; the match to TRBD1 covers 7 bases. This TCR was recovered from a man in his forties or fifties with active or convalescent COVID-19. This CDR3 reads CAAKDRSNSGNTIYF. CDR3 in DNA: TGTGCCGCTAAGGACAGGTCGAACTCTGGAAACACCATATATTTT.